This T cell receptor beta chain appears in the sequencing data of a study of somatic mutations in cytotoxic T cells in rheumatoid arthritis. On the study more broadly: Blood (around 32 ml EDTA) from each patient was taken right after diagnosis, before any treatment. Findings and limits, study-wide: Unidentified antigens were the targets of the expanded CD8+ clones. There were about an eighth of the roughly 65 patients in whom the largest CD8+ clone exceeded 20% of CD8+ cells.

Germline CDR1 is MRHNA and CDR2 is SNTAGT. There are 14 residues in the CDR3. V was clipped by 10 bases and J by 3 bases; unmatched bases: 8. The protocol was immunoSEQ multiplex PCR, while the TCRdb copy is restricted to in-frame clones and leaves out a portion. The sample has several thousand clones, about four fifths seen once. This clone was seen only once. What it binds is not known. This chain uses TRBV6-4 with TRBJ2-2, with 7 positions matching TRBD2. Input material: CD8+ T cells sorted from blood. This TCR came from an adult with rheumatoid arthritis. The chain's CDR3 is CATRPAGYTGELFF. The CDR3 region has the DNA TGTGCCACGAGGCCAGCGGGGTACACCGGGGAGCTGTTTTTT.